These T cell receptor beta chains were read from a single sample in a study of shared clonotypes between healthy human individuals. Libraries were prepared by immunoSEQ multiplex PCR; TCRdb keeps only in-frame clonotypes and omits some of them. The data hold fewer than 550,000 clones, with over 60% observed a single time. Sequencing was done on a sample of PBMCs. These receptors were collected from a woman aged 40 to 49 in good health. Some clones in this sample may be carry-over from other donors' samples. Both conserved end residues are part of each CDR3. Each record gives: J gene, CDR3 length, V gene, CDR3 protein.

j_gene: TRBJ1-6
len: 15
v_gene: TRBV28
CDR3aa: CASRPDRGPNSPLHF

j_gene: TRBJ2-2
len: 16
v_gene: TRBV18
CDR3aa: CASSPQEISNTGELFF

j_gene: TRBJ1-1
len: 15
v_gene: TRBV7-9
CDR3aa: CASSWGRDEDTEAFF

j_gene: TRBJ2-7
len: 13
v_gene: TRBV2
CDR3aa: CASSVQGFYEQYF

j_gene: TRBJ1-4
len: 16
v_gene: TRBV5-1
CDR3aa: CASSLADLPDGEKLFF

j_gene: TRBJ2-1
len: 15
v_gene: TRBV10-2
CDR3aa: CASRNKLAGGSEQFF

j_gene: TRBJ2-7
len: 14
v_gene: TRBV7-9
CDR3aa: CASSLGRTGYEQYF

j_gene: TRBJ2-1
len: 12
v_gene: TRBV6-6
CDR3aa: CASKREGNEQFF

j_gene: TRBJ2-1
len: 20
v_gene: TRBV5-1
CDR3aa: CASSLRGQGSSVRTGNEQFF

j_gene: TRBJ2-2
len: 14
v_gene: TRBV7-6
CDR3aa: CASSFGQNTGELFF

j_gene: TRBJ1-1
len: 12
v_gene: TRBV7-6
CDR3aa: CASSNRDSQAFF

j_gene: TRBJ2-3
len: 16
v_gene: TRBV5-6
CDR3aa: CASSLVAGEHTDTQYF

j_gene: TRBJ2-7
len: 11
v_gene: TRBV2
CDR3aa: CASSGGVEQYF

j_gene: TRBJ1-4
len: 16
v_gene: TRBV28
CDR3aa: CASSGSGGASNEKLFF

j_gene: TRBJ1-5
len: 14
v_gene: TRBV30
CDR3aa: CAWSGDYSNQPQHF

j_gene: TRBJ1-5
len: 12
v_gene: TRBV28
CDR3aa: CASRSSNQPQHF

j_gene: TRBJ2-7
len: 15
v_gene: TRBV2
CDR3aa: CASSDLAGSSYEQYF

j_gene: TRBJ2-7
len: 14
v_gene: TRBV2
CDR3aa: CASSVSGGSYEQYF

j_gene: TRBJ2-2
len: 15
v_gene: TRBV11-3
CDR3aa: CASSLGGSNTGELFF

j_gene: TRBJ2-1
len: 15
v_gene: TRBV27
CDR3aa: CASRLLAGGSNEQFF

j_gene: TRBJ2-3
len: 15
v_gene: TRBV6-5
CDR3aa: CASSYRDRDTDTQYF

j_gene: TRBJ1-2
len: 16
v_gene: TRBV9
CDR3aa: CASSPGTGLRNYGYTF

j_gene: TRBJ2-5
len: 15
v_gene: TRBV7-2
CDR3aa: CASSYQMTLRETQYF

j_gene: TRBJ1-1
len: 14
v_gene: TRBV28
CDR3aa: CASSSHRAHTEAFF

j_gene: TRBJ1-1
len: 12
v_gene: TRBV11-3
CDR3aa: CASSSKGTEAFF

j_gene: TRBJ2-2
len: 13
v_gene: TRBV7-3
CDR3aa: CASSLKWGGELFF

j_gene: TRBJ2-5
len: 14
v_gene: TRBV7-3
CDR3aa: CASSSGRGGETQYF

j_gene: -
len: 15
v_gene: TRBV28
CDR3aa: CASSLRGWAGYEQYF

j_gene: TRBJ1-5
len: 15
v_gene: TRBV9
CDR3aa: CASSVSGSSNQPQHF

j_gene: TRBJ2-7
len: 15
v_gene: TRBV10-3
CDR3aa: CAISGGQKAQYEQYF

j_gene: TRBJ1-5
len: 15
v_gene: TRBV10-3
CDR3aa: CAIGGGTDSNQPQHF

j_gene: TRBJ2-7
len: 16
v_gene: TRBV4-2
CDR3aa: CASSKTKGLAGGGQYF

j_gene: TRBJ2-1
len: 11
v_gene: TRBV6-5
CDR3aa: CASSYSGEQFF

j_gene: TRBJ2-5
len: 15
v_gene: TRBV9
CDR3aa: CASSVGAGGLETQYF

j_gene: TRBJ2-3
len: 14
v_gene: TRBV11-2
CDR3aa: CASSSDRGSDTQYF

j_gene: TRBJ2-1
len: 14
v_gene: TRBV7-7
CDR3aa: CASSTQTGGVEQFF

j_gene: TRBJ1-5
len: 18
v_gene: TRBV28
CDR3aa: CASSLSTWGRSSNQPQHF

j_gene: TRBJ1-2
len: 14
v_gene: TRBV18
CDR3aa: CASSPYGGHYGYTF

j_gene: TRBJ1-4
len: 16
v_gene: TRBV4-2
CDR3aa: CASSQAAATTNEKLFF

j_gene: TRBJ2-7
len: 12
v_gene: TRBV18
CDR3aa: CASSPPAGEQYF

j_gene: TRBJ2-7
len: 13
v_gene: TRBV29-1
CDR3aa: CSVVLAGGGEQYF

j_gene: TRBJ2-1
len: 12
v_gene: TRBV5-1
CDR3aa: CASSLLLDEQFF

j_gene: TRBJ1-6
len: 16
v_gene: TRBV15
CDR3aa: CATSRDPGTFNSPLHF

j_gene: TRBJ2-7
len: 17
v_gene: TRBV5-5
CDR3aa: CASSWALTGGVSYEQYF

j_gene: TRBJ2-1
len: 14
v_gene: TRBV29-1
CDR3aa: CSGVSGRSGNEQFF

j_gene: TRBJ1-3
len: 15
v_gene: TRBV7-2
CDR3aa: CASSIRIYSGNTIYF

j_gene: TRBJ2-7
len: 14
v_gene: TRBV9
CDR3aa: CASSARESSYEQYF

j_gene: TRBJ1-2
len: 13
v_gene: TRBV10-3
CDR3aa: CAISAGRADGYTF

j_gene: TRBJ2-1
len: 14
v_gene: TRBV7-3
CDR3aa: CASSLLGGALEQFF

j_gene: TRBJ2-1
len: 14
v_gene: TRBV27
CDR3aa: CASGGLADYNEQFF

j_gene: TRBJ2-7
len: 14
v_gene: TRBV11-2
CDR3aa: CASSLGGRSYEQYF

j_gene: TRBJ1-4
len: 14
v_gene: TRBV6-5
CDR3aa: CASSYAAREEKLFF

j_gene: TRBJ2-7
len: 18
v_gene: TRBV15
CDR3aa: CATSRGQGATPGSYEQYF

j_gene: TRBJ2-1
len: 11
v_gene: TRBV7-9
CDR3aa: CASSLLWEQFF

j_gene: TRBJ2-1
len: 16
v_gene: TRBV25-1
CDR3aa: CASSDSSGSSYNEQFF

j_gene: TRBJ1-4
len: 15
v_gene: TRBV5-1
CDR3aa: CASSLGTGYNEKLFF

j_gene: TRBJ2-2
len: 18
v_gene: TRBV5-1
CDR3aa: CASSARLAGGSNTGELFF

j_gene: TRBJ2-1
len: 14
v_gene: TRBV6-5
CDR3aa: CASSLDSDYNEQFF

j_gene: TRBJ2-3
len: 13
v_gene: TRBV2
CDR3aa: CASSSDYADTQYF

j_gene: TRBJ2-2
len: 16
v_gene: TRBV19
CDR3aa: CASSIGGLTNTGELFF